The clone carrying this T cell receptor (beta chain) appeared a few times. Antigen: not known. The CDR3 has 16 amino acids. The J segment lost 0 bases and the V segment lost 3 bases, leaving 6 bases of the junction unmatched. Germline lookup yields CDR1 MNHEY and CDR2 SMNVEV (reference sequence). This specimen belongs to a study of a mutant IDH1 vaccine in newly diagnosed glioma. Time point: week 5, during vaccination. Vaccination comprised doses that each held 300 ug of mutant IDH1 20-mer peptide, plus topical imiquimod. TCRdb keeps only in-frame clones here, not all; method: immunoSEQ multiplex PCR. The sample holds around 30,000 clones; approximately 53% are singletons and the top ten take 9.5% to 12%.

The sequence came from a woman aged 18-29 years with glioma. The specimen comprised PBMCs, sampled from a glioma patient whose treatment included an IDH1 peptide vaccine. The rearrangement joins TRBV27 to TRBJ1-1; 8 nucleotides align to TRBD1. The CDR3 is CASSLDRVLMNTEAFF. DNA for the CDR3: TGTGCCAGCAGTTTGGACAGGGTCCTCATGAACACTGAAGCTTTCTTT.